The present T cell receptor (beta chain) was sequenced within a study of T cell repertoires in cytomegalovirus infection. Broader study findings: HLA-C-restricted CMV clonotypes gave the most frequent clonotype in two of eight donors.

About this clonotype itself: Antigen specificity is unknown.

One entry per CDR3 protein, called by TCRdb with MiXCR from the reads. Seen here are around 430,000 distinct CDR3 sequences, 40% to 50% observed once, and the top ten hold 35% to 50%. V lost 1 base, J lost 4 bases, and 4 bases lay in between. The germline V gene has CDR1 LNHNV and CDR2 YYDKDF (reference sequence). The length of the CDR3 is 12 residues. The chain employs TRBV15 and TRBJ1-2; D not resolved. Here the sequenced sample was cultured PBMCs, taken from culture after CMV antigen stimulation. The origin of this receptor is a human donor in good health (CMV status not recorded). Some clones in this sample may be carry-over from other donors' samples. CDR3 residues: CATSRAVYGYTF. CDR3 bases: TGTGCCACCAGCAGAGCTGTCTATGGCTACACCTTC.